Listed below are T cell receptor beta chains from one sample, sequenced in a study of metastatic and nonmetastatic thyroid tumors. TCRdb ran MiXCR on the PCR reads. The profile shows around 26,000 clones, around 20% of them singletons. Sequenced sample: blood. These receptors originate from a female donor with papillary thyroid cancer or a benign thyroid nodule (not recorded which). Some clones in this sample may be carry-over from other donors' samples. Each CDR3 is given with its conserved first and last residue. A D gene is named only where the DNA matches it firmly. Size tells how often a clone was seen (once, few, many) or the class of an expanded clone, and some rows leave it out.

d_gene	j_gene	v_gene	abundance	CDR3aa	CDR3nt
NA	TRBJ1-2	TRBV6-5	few	CASIPDSRRGSFNYGYTF	TGTGCCAGCATCCCGGACAGTAGAAGGGGCTCTTTTAACTATGGCTACACCTTC
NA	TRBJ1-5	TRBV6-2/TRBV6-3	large	CASSYRGDSNQPQHF	TGTGCCAGCAGTTACCGTGGGGACAGCAATCAGCCCCAGCATTTT
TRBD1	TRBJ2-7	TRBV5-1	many	CASSFRQGDSEQYF	TGCGCCAGCAGCTTCCGCCAGGGGGATTCCGAGCAGTACTTC
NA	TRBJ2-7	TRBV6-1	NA	CPSSLVGGGSYEQYF	TGTCCCAGCAGCCTAGTTGGAGGGGGCTCCTACGAGCAGTACTTC
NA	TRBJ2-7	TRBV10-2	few	CASTSGDASYEQYF	TGCGCCAGCACCTCTGGGGACGCCTCCTACGAGCAGTACTTC
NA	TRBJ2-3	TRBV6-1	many	CASTGGRSTDTQYF	TGTGCCAGCACCGGAGGGAGAAGCACAGATACGCAGTATTTT
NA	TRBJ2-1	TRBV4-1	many	CASSQIGRGYGSYNEQFF	TGCGCCAGCAGCCAAATAGGACGGGGGTACGGCTCCTACAATGAGCAGTTCTTC
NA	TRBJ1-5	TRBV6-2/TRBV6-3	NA	CASKLGGNHPEHF	TGTGCCAGCAAGTTGGGGGGGAATCATCCCGAGCATTTT
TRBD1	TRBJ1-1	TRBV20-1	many	CSASAGGVTEAFF	TGCAGTGCTAGTGCAGGGGGTGTCACTGAAGCTTTCTTT
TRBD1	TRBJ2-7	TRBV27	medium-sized	CASSSPRTGPPAGEQYF	TGTGCCAGCAGTTCCCCTCGGACAGGGCCCCCTGCGGGAGAGCAGTACTTC
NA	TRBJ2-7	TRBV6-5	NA	CASSYSGGDSYEQYF	TGTGCCAGCAGTTACTCGGGCGGAGACTCCTACGAGCAGTACTTC
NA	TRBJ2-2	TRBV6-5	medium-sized	CASSYDYTTGELFF	TGTGCCAGCAGTTACGACTACACAACCGGGGAGCTGTTTTTT
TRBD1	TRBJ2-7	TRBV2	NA	CASSPGQVCYEQYF	TGTGCCAGCAGCCCTGGACAGGTGTGTTACGAGCAGTACTTC
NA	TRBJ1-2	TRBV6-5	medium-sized	CASSYSLDTPRGYTF	TGTGCCAGCAGTTACTCCTTGGACACCCCCAGGGGCTACACCTTC
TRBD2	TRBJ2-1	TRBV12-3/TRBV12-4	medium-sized	CASSPGLADPREQFF	TGTGCCAGCAGCCCGGGACTAGCGGACCCTAGGGAGCAGTTCTTC
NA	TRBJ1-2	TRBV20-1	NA	CSAEIQYYGYTF	TGCAGTGCAGAAATACAGTATTATGGCTACACCTTC
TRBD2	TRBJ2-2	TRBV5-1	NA	CASSRTSGGPNTGVLFF	TGCGCCAGCAGCCGAACTAGCGGGGGTCCGAACACCGGGGTGCTGTTTTTT
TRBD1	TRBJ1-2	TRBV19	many	CASSREDRVHGYTF	TGTGCCAGTAGTAGGGAAGACAGGGTGCATGGCTACACCTTC
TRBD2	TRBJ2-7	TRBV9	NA	CASSVGLAGFEQYF	TGTGCCAGCAGCGTTGGACTAGCGGGATTCGAGCAGTACTTC
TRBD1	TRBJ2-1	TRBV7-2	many	CASSLWTGGVNEQFF	TGTGCCAGCAGCCTTTGGACAGGGGGTGTGAATGAGCAGTTCTTC
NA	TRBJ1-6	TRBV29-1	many	CSVRGSSYNSPLHF	TGCAGCGTCCGGGGGAGCTCCTATAATTCACCCCTCCACTTT
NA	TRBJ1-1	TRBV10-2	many	CASSGVSTEAFF	TGCGCCAGCAGTGGGGTAAGCACTGAAGCTTTCTTT
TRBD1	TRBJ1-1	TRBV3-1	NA	CASSRRQGGTEAFF	TGTGCCAGCAGCCGAAGACAGGGGGGCACTGAAGCTTTCTTT
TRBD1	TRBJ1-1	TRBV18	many	CASSKGQGSSEAFF	TGTGCCAGCTCAAAAGGACAGGGTTCCTCTGAAGCTTTCTTT
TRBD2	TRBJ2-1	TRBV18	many	CASSPSAGARYNEQFF	TGTGCCAGCTCACCGTCTGCGGGAGCTCGTTACAATGAGCAGTTCTTC
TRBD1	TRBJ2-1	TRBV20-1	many	CSAPGQGARNEQFF	TGCAGTGCTCCTGGACAGGGGGCAAGGAATGAGCAGTTCTTC
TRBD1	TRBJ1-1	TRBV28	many	CASSLMGQKAFF	TGTGCCAGCAGTTTAATGGGACAGAAAGCTTTCTTT
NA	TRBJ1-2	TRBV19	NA	CASSMTANYGYTF	TGTGCCAGTAGTATGACAGCTAACTATGGCTACACCTTC
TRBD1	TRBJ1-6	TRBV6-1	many	CASTRTGSNSPLHF	TGTGCCAGCACCCGGACAGGGTCTAATTCACCCCTCCACTTT
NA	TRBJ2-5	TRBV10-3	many	CAISELAEKETQYF	TGTGCCATCAGTGAGTTAGCGGAGAAAGAGACCCAGTACTTC
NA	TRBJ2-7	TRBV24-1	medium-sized	CATSDSQSPSGEQYF	TGTGCCACCAGTGACTCGCAGAGCCCGTCCGGCGAGCAGTACTTC
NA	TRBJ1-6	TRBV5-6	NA	CASSRALSPLHF	TGTGCCAGCAGCCGAGCTTTATCACCCCTCCACTTT
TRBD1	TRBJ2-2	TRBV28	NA	CATRSRDRVLNTGELFF	TGTGCCACCAGATCCCGGGACAGGGTACTTAACACCGGGGAGCTGTTTTTT
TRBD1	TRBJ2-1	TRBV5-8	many	CASSLGAQGVYNEQFF	TGTGCCAGCAGCTTAGGGGCACAGGGGGTTTACAATGAGCAGTTCTTC
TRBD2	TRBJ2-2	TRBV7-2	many	CASATRGGFKELFF	TGTGCCAGCGCAACCCGGGGGGGGTTTAAGGAGCTGTTTTTT
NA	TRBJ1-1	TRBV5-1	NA	CATSLGESNTEAFF	TGCGCCACCAGCTTGGGTGAGTCTAACACTGAAGCTTTCTTT
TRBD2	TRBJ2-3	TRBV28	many	CASIQGGRNTDTQYF	TGTGCCAGCATCCAGGGAGGGCGGAACACAGATACGCAGTATTTT
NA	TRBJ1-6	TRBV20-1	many	CSARDRGGREGWSPLHF	TGCAGTGCTAGAGATCGCGGGGGCAGGGAGGGCTGGTCACCCCTCCACTTT
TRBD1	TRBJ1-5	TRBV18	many	CASSLGGAGNQPQHF	TGTGCCAGCTCATTAGGGGGCGCAGGCAATCAGCCCCAGCATTTT
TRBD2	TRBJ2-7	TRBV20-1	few	CSARDRGGNDEQYF	TGCAGTGCTAGAGATCGGGGGGGCAACGACGAGCAGTACTTC
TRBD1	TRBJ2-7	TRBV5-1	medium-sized	CASSFGQGAQEQYF	TGCGCCAGCAGCTTCGGGCAGGGGGCTCAGGAGCAGTACTTC
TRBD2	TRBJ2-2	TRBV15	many	CATSRTSGGRAAYTGELFF	TGTGCCACCAGCAGGACTAGCGGGGGTCGCGCAGCCTATACCGGGGAGCTGTTTTTT
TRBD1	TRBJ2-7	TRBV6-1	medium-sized	CASRETGGEQYF	TGTGCCAGCAGAGAAACAGGGGGCGAGCAGTACTTC
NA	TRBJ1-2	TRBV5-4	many	CASSLGGGSGYGYTF	TGTGCCAGCAGCTTGGGGGGGGGCTCAGGCTATGGCTACACCTTC
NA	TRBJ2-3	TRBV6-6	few	CASSFGMGYQSLSDTQYF	TGTGCCAGCAGTTTCGGAATGGGGTACCAGAGCTTATCGGATACTCAGTATTTT
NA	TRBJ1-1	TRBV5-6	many	CASSLQKPNTEAFF	TGTGCCAGCAGCTTGCAGAAACCGAACACTGAAGCTTTCTTT
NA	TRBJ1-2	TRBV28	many	CASSHGDYGYTF	TGTGCCAGCAGTCACGGTGACTATGGCTACACCTTC
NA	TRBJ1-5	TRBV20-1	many	CSAGQQTDQPQHF	TGCAGTGCCGGACAACAGACCGATCAGCCCCAGCATTTT
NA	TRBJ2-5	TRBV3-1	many	CASSQDLETQYF	TGTGCCAGCAGCCAAGATTTAGAGACCCAGTACTTC
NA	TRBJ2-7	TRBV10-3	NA	CAIRRDRTDEQYF	TGTGCCATCAGGCGTGACCGAACGGACGAGCAGTACTTC
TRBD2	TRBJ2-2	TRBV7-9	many	CASSLSGGITGELFF	TGTGCCAGCAGTCTTAGCGGGGGGATCACCGGGGAGCTGTTTTTT
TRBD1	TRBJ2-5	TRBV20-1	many	CSAIRQGETQYF	TGCAGTGCTATCAGACAGGGGGAGACCCAGTACTTC
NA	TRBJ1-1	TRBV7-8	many	CASSFPGEEAFF	TGTGCCAGCAGCTTCCCCGGGGAGGAAGCTTTCTTT
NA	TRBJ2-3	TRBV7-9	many	CASSLGGRSDTQYF	TGTGCCAGCAGCTTAGGCGGTAGATCAGATACGCAGTATTTT